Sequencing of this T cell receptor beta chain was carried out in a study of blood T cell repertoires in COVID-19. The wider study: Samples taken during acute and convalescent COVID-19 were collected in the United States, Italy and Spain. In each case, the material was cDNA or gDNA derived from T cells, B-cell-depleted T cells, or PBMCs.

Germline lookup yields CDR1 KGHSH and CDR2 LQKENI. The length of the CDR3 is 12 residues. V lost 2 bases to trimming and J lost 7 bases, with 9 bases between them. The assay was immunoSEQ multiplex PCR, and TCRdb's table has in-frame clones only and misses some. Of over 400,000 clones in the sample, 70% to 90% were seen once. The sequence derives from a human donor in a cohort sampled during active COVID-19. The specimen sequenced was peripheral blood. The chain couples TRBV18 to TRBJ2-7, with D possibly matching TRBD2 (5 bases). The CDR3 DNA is TGTGCCAGCTCACCAATGTCGGGGGAGCAGTACTTC. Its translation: CASSPMSGEQYF. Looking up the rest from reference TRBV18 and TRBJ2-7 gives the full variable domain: NAGVMQNPRHLVRRRGQEARLRCSPMKGHSHVYWYRQLPEEGLKFMVYLQKENIIDESGMPKERFSAEFPKEGPSILRIQQVVRGDSAAYFCASSPMSGEQYFGPGTRLTVT.